This TCR beta chain was obtained from a study of T cell changes during pregnancy in multiple sclerosis. The table came from immunoSEQ multiplex PCR; TCRdb's copy has only in-frame clones and leaves some out. The table includes about 62,000 clones, 80% to 90% detected once. J was trimmed by 8 bases and V by 2 bases; bases with no gene match: 5. This CDR3 is 12 amino acids long. The V gene's germline CDR1 is GTSNPN and CDR2 SVGIG (reference sequence). The specimen comprised peripheral blood, sampled in the first trimester of pregnancy. The TCR comes from a female donor with multiple sclerosis, enrolled in a pregnancy study. The gene calls are TRBV30 and TRBJ1-2, with 7 bases lining up with TRBD1. CDR3 sequence (DNA): TGTGCCTGGAGTCCGACAGGGCAAGGCTACACCTTC. Translating gives CAWSPTGQGYTF.